Listed below are T cell receptor beta chains from one sample, sequenced in a study of cytomegalovirus exposure and HLA in healthy donors. Profiling relied on immunoSEQ multiplex PCR, and the TCRdb table lists in-frame clones only, not all of them. The sample lists tens of thousands of clones, more than 90% occurring once. Material for sequencing was PBMCs. These receptors originate from a man between 18 and 29 years old in good health and CMV-seronegative. Both conserved end residues are part of each CDR3. D genes are given only for firm matches.

v_gene	d_gene	j_gene	CDR3aa
TRBV15	TRBD2	TRBJ2-2	CATTLFPLAGEGYTGELFF
TRBV4-1	TRBD2	TRBJ2-1	CASSPTSGTPSEQFF
TRBV4-1	TRBD1	TRBJ2-7	CASSQVAGGYEQYF
TRBV11-2	NA	TRBJ2-7	CASSLGGGTDSYEQYF
TRBV10-3	NA	TRBJ2-7	CAISEVGGYEQYF
TRBV1	NA	TRBJ2-5	CTSSQRDAQETQYF
TRBV6-1	NA	TRBJ1-1	CASSEGKGWNTEAFF
TRBV27	NA	TRBJ2-3	CASRGWFDTDTQYF
TRBV4-3	TRBD2	TRBJ2-7	CASSQSFGLAAHEQYF
TRBV5-8	TRBD1	TRBJ1-2	CASSPGQGSNYGYTF
TRBV6-5	NA	TRBJ1-2	CASSYSDGTKVYGYTF
TRBV5-6	TRBD1	TRBJ1-5	CASSRGQGFGQPQHF
TRBV5-4	TRBD2	TRBJ2-3	CASSPTSGYTDTQYF
TRBV2	NA	TRBJ2-3	CASGEWSPGSDTQYF
TRBV7-6	TRBD1	TRBJ2-3	CASSTGVGYADTQYF
TRBV18	NA	TRBJ1-1	CASSPRETENTEAFF
TRBV4-2	NA	TRBJ2-7	CASSQLNSGVGSYEQYF
TRBV30	NA	TRBJ1-5	CAWSETWTDVNQPQHF
TRBV9	NA	TRBJ2-3	CASSVDVADTQYF
TRBV5-1	NA	TRBJ2-3	CASTESGGQTDTQYF
TRBV7-6	TRBD2	TRBJ2-3	CASSVPSGTQYF
TRBV20-1	NA	TRBJ2-1	CSARGAYEQFF
TRBV9	TRBD2	TRBJ2-3	CASSPSSGLVFMDTQYF
TRBV7-2	TRBD2	TRBJ2-3	CASSLVGTSGSTDTQYF
TRBV5-1	TRBD2	TRBJ2-1	CASGHPIAGGPDEQFF
TRBV2	TRBD2	TRBJ2-1	CASRILADSYNEQFF
TRBV9	TRBD1	TRBJ1-1	CASSTDRGIVGSEAFF
TRBV19	NA	TRBJ2-1	CASAAGNPYNEQFF
TRBV7-9	NA	TRBJ2-5	CASSFPSDGLQETQYF
TRBV19	NA	TRBJ2-2	CASTAGWQTTNTGELFF
TRBV27	TRBD1	TRBJ1-5	CASSPPQDRGLEDQPQHF